These 9 T cell receptor beta chains were sequenced from one sample in a study of T cells after yellow fever vaccination. TCRdb called the 5' RACE reads again in MiXCR, with one record for every CDR3 protein. This repertoire shows 25,000 to 35,000 distinct CDR3 sequences, roughly 6% found once; its top ten account for roughly 25%. The material sequenced was PBMCs, either bulk or a sorted T-cell subset (CD4+, CD8+, memory, or dextramer-sorted; not recorded which), taken on the day of the yellow fever booster vaccination. All receptors come from a man aged 30 to 45 who received the YFV17D yellow fever vaccine.

In its sample, this clonotype was seen many times. The gene calls are TRBV5-1 and TRBJ2-2, with 8 bases matching TRBD1. Germline lookup yields CDR1 SGHRS and CDR2 YFSETQ. V shed 6 bases and J 6 bases; nucleotides not matched to a gene: 13. The CDR3 is 16 amino acids. CDR3 in amino acids: CASNGQGNTVSGELFF. In DNA form, the CDR3 reads TGCGCCAGCAATGGACAGGGAAATACTGTATCCGGGGAGCTGTTTTTT.

This clonotype was seen at least ten times. The rearrangement joins TRBV12-5 to TRBJ2-1; maybe TRBD2 (6 bases). The ends were cut back, 4 bases at V and 7 bases at J, with 14 bases in the middle. CDR3 length: 14 amino acids. Germline V gives CDR1 LGHNT, CDR2 FRNRAP. CDR3 residues: CASGSGLTLNEQFF. The CDR3 DNA follows: TGTGCTAGTGGTTCGGGACTCACCTTGAATGAGCAGTTCTTC.

This clonotype was counted at least ten times. The chain has TRBV9 and TRBJ2-2; D call uncertain. The germline V gene has CDR1 SGDLS and CDR2 YYNGEE. The CDR3 has 12 residues. V gave up 0 bases and J gave up 7 bases, with 4 bases separating them. The CDR3 spells CASSVANGELFF. The CDR3 DNA follows: TGTGCCAGCAGCGTAGCTAACGGGGAGCTGTTTTTT.

Only a few counts were recorded for this clonotype. This chain links TRBV5-4 with TRBJ2-5; D is ambiguous. The CDR3 consists of 13 residues. V lost 0 bases and J lost 1, with 4 bases in between. The germline V gene has CDR1 SGHNT and CDR2 YYREEE (reference sequence). The DNA for the CDR3 is TGTGCCAGCAGCTTGGAGGTCCAAGAGACCCAGTACTTC. This encodes CASSLEVQETQYF.

This clonotype was seen only a few times. The CDR3 loop is CASSGRETQYF. The CDR3 bases are TGTGCCAGCAGTGGTCGGGAGACCCAGTACTTC. The chain links TRBV2 to TRBJ2-5, with D unclear. The germline gives CDR1 SNHLY, CDR2 FYNNEI. The CDR3 runs 11 residues. Trimming took 4 bases from V and 5 from J, leaving 5 bases between them. The whole variable domain, remainder taken from reference TRBV2 and TRBJ2-5, is EPEVTQTPSHQVTQMGQEVILRCVPISNHLYFYWYRQILGQKVEFLVSFYNNEISEKSEIFDDQFSVERPDGSNFTLKIRSTKLEDSAMYFCASSGRETQYFGPGTRLLVL.

This clonotype was picked up many times. This rearrangement joins TRBV20-1 to TRBJ2-4, with D uncertain. CDR3 length: 16 amino acids. Trimming removed 5 bases from V and 5 bases from J, with 22 bases in between. Per the germline V gene, CDR1 is DFQATT and CDR2 is SNEGSKA (reference sequence). The CDR3: CSAPVPTIGRENIQYF. The CDR3 DNA follows: TGCAGTGCTCCGGTACCCACCATAGGAAGGGAAAACATTCAGTACTTC.

This clonotype was detected only a few times. The chain is built from TRBV20-1 and TRBJ2-6; no reliable D call. Germline CDR1 is DFQATT and CDR2 is SNEGSKA (reference sequence). Trimming stripped 5 bases from V and 0 bases from J, with 17 bases between. CDR3 size: 17 residues. The CDR3 nucleotides are TGCAGTGCTCTACTCGGGCAACTCTCCTCTGGGGCCAACGTCCTGACTTTC. Translated: CSALLGQLSSGANVLTF.

This clonotype turned up a few times. The V call is TRBV11-2, the J call TRBJ2-3, with D possibly TRBD2 on 5 matching bases. V lost 4 bases and J lost 2, with 22 bases in between. This CDR3 has 18 residues. Germline V gives CDR1 SGHAT, CDR2 FQNNGV. The CDR3 protein is CASSSPAGPGGPTDTQYF. The DNA of the CDR3 is TGTGCCAGCAGCTCCCCGGCGGGCCCGGGCGGGCCCACAGATACGCAGTATTTT.

This clonotype has ten or more counts. This chain links TRBV5-1 with TRBJ1-2, with D tentatively TRBD1 (5 bases). Trimming removed 2 bases at V and 8 bases at J, with 13 bases between. The CDR3 runs to 13 residues. Germline V gene sequence: CDR1 SGHRS, CDR2 YFSETQ. The CDR3 reads CASSLTGEGGYTF. The DNA for the CDR3 is TGCGCCAGCAGCTTAACAGGAGAGGGGGGCTACACCTTC.